The clone carrying this TCR beta chain has at least ten counts. Its target is not known. CDR3 length: 15 amino acids. The trim removed 6 bases at V and 8 bases at J, leaving 13 bases unmatched. Looked up from germline, CDR1 is SGHTA and CDR2 is FQGTGA. These data come from a study of T cell responses to AZD1222 COVID-19 vaccine. Across the study: Second-dose intervals near 4 or 12 weeks were combined.

Clones were read by immunoSEQ multiplex PCR, and TCRdb kept only the in-frame ones, dropping some. The data show some 97,000 clones, 80% to 90% seen once. Findings and limits, study-wide: Females made up more of the donors, who were largely white British, and clonal diversity may have come out too low.

This TCR was recovered from an adult in good health. Sequences were derived from peripheral blood, sampled on day 0 of AZD1222 vaccination. The rearrangement uses TRBV7-3 and TRBJ1-2, with TRBD1 matching over 9 bases. In DNA, the CDR3 is TGTGCCAGCAGTGAAAGCCCGGGACAGGGTGGGGGCTACACCTTC. It codes for CASSESPGQGGGYTF.